The entry below describes one TCR beta chain. Its matching antigen is unknown. The data originate from a study of cytomegalovirus exposure and HLA in healthy donors. V was shortened by 2 bases and J by 6 bases, with 3 bases between the two germline ends. This CDR3 is built from 11 residues. Germline assignment: CDR1 LNHDA and CDR2 SQIVND (reference sequence). Overall study results and limits: HLA alleles were associated with fewer than 20,000 TCR beta sequences in a later analysis at 0.05 false discovery rate.

The PCR ran on 60 Vbeta and 13 Jbeta primers. Sequencing was performed with immunoSEQ multiplex PCR; in TCRdb, only in-frame clones are kept and a portion is missing. Altogether under 250,000 clones are present, around 78% being singletons, with the ten largest covering 1.9%. This sequence was found in a man aged 25-45 years in good health and CMV-seronegative. The chain employs TRBV19 and TRBJ2-3; D remains ambiguous. The material sequenced was PBMCs. CDR3 in amino acids: CASSIQDTQYF. CDR3 bases: TGTGCCAGTAGTATACAGGATACGCAGTATTTT.